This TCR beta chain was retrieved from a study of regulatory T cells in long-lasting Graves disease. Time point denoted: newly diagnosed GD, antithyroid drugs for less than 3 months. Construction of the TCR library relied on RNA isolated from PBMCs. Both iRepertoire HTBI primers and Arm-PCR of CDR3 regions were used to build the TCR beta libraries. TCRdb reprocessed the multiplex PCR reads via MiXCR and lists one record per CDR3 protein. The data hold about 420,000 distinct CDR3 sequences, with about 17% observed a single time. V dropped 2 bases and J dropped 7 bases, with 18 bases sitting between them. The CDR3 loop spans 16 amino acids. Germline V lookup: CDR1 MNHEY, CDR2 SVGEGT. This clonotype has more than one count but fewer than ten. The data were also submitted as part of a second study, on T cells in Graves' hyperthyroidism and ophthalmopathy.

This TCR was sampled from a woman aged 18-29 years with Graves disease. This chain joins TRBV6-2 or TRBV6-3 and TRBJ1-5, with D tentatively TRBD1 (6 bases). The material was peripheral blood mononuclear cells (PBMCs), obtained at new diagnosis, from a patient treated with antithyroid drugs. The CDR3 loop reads CASSYLGQGSVQPQHF. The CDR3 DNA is TGTGCCAGCAGTTACCTTGGGCAGGGGAGTGTCCAGCCCCAGCATTTT.